The present T cell receptor beta chain was sequenced within a study of control samples from healthy donors and cancer patients. Clones were sequenced by immunoSEQ multiplex PCR, and TCRdb holds only the in-frame ones, with some missing. The sample yields some 220,000 clones, over 90% seen once. Germline V lookup: CDR1 MGHRA, CDR2 YSYEKL. Trimming removed 7 bases at V and 2 bases at J, with 15 bases between. The CDR3 spans 15 residues. The sequenced sample was blood. The sequence derives from a man over 45 in good health. The V and J genes are TRBV4-1 and TRBJ1-3; weak D call: TRBD1 (5 bases). CDR3 in amino acids: CASTSLGVAGNTIYF. Written as DNA, the CDR3 is TGCGCCAGCACCTCATTGGGGGTGGCTGGAAACACCATATATTTT.